The 13 T cell receptor beta chains listed next were all sequenced from one sample in a study of blood T cell repertoires in COVID-19. Using immunoSEQ multiplex PCR, the repertoire was profiled, and TCRdb retains in-frame clones only, with some absent. This table holds hundreds of thousands of clones, around 90% found once. Sequencing used PBMCs or T cells enriched from blood (not recorded which). The receptors here all came from a woman aged 50 to 60 who had recovered from COVID-19.

V is TRBV10-3 and J is TRBJ1-2; 7 nucleotides match TRBD1. The CDR3 has 14 residues. Germline V gene sequence: CDR1 ENHRY, CDR2 SYGVKD. J was trimmed by 2 bases and V by 7 bases; bases with no gene match: 7. The CDR3 DNA is TGTGCCATCACGGACGGACAGGAGAACTATGGCTACACCTTC. It encodes CAITDGQENYGYTF.

The chain joins TRBV4-1 to TRBJ2-3; TRBD2 matches at 14 bases. Per the germline V gene, CDR1 is MGHRA and CDR2 is YSYEKL. This CDR3 has 17 amino acids. With V trimmed by 5 bases and J by 2 bases, 6 bases remained unmatched. The CDR3 region is CASSFRTSGRFTDTQYF. CDR3 nucleotides: TGCGCCAGCAGCTTCCGGACTAGCGGGAGGTTCACAGATACGCAGTATTTT.

This rearrangement joins TRBV27 to TRBJ2-2, with D unresolved. V was shortened by 3 bases and J by 1 base, with 6 bases between the two germline ends. The CDR3 runs to 14 residues. Looked up from germline, CDR1 is MNHEY and CDR2 is SMNVEV (reference sequence). The CDR3 is CASSLPGNTGELFF. DNA of the CDR3: TGTGCCAGCAGTTTGCCAGGGAACACCGGGGAGCTGTTTTTT.

This rearrangement joins TRBV28 to TRBJ1-5; tentative D call: TRBD1 (5 bases). Trimming took 2 bases from V and 15 from J, leaving 17 bases between them. CDR3 length: 13 amino acids. The germline gives CDR1 MDHEN, CDR2 SYDVKM. CDR3 protein: CASSLAGYLGGHF. In DNA, the CDR3 is TGTGCCAGCAGTTTAGCAGGGTATTTGGGGGGGCATTTT.

The V gene is TRBV3-1 (or the pseudogene TRBV3-2), the J gene TRBJ2-1; 8 nucleotides align to TRBD2. J gave up 5 bases and V 4 bases, and 10 bases lay outside the gene matches. CDR3 size: 16 residues. Germline CDR1 and CDR2: LGHDT and YNNKEL (reference sequence). CDR3 nucleotide sequence: TGTGCCAGCAGCCGCAGGGGTGGTAGCGGGAACAATGAGCAGTTCTTC. Protein product: CASSRRGGSGNNEQFF.

This clone has just one count. The CDR3 DNA sequence: TGTGCCAGCAGTTTCGAAGCCACCGGGGAGCTGTTTTTT. This encodes CASSFEATGELFF. This chain links TRBV28 with TRBJ2-2, with no clear D. This CDR3 contains 13 residues. Germline assignment: CDR1 MDHEN and CDR2 SYDVKM. The V and J ends lost 3 bases and 4 bases respectively, with 6 bases between them.

The chain joins TRBV28 to TRBJ2-2; D possibly corresponds to TRBD2 (5 bases). CDR1 and CDR2 from the germline V gene are MDHEN and SYDVKM. V gave up 7 bases and J gave up 5 bases, with 14 bases separating them. This CDR3 is 14 amino acids long. The CDR3 sequence is CASTWRGLTGELFF. The DNA of the CDR3 is TGTGCCAGCACATGGAGAGGGTTGACCGGGGAGCTGTTTTTT.

The chain employs TRBV11-2 and TRBJ2-7, with 7 positions matching TRBD2. Trimming cost V 1 base and J 6 bases; bases outside gene matches: 6. Germline V gene data show CDR1 as SGHAT and CDR2 as FQNNGV. The CDR3 consists of 14 residues. CDR3 residues: CASSLVSAGVEQYF. The CDR3 DNA follows: TGTGCCAGCAGCTTAGTAAGCGCGGGAGTCGAGCAGTACTTC.

This chain joins TRBV9 and TRBJ1-4; D remains ambiguous. Germline CDR1 SGDLS, CDR2 YYNGEE. With 1 base removed from V and 4 bases from J, the gap between germline ends came to 8 bases. The CDR3 loop spans 14 amino acids. The CDR3, as DNA: TGTGCCAGCAGCGTAAACAGCTATAATGAAAAACTGTTTTTT. It translates to CASSVNSYNEKLFF.

The chain carries TRBV28 and TRBJ1-2; 8 positions match TRBD1. Germline CDR1 reads MDHEN; CDR2 reads SYDVKM. The CDR3 has 12 amino acids. The trim removed 8 bases at V and 8 bases at J, leaving 7 bases unmatched. CDR3 region: CASHRQGQGYTF. CDR3 nucleotide sequence: TGTGCCAGCCATAGACAGGGGCAAGGCTACACCTTC.

The chain employs TRBV6-5 and TRBJ1-1; perhaps TRBD1 as D (5 bases). Trimming cost V 2 bases and J 7 bases, with 17 bases left between them. The V gene's germline CDR1 is MNHEY and CDR2 SVGAGI. This CDR3 is 15 amino acids long. For the CDR3, the DNA is TGTGCCAGCAGTTACCTGGGGCAGTCCGGCCTTGAAGCTTTCTTT. Translating gives CASSYLGQSGLEAFF.

V usage is TRBV3-1 (or the pseudogene TRBV3-2) and J usage is TRBJ1-2, with D possibly being TRBD1 (5 bases). Trimming stripped 0 bases from V and 8 bases from J, with 16 bases between. Germline V gives CDR1 LGHDT, CDR2 YNNKEL (reference sequence). The CDR3 covers 15 residues. The CDR3 loop reads CASSQDLDTFEGYTF. CDR3 in DNA: TGTGCCAGCAGCCAAGATCTGGACACTTTTGAAGGCTACACCTTC.

This clone came up a few times. The chain recombines TRBV5-1 with TRBJ1-1; D not certain. This CDR3 is 14 amino acids long. Germline lookup yields CDR1 SGHRS and CDR2 YFSETQ. The V gene lost 5 bases and the J gene lost 6 bases, with 17 bases spanning the gap. For the CDR3, the DNA is TGCGCCAGCAGTCTGGGGATGGGGAGTCCTGAAGCTTTCTTT. This encodes CASSLGMGSPEAFF.